Listed below are T cell receptor beta chains from one sample, sequenced in a study of beta chain features in type 1 diabetes. Only in-frame clones appear in the TCRdb table, and some are missing; sequencing was by immunoSEQ multiplex PCR. The sample consists of over 600,000 clones, around 12% of them appearing once. Sequences were obtained from naive CD4+ T cells from blood. These receptors were taken from a man aged 25 to 40 with type 1 diabetes. CDR3s include the opening cysteine and the closing phenylalanine or tryptophan.

V	length	CDR3
TRBV2	13	CASTRSGANVLTF
TRBV11-2	15	CASSLRDRLNTEAFF
TRBV5-1	15	CASSFGTGWNTEAFF
TRBV10-3	12	CAIGTEQETQYF
TRBV27	14	CASSTRQSPYEQYF
TRBV4-3	16	CASSLTRGGVYNEQFF
TRBV4-3	17	CASSQDGGPFGYNEQFF
TRBV7-9	14	CASSLGDISYEQYF
TRBV5-4	14	CASSQEGPGDIQYF
TRBV12-5	15	CASGSGLAGDNEQFF
TRBV9	16	CASSPTYRGLTTEAFF
TRBV2	14	CASRDRVGNQPQHF
TRBV2	15	CASSDSAGRRDEQFF
TRBV7-6	17	CASSLNLRGGLADTQYF
TRBV5-1	15	CASSLFPSGDNEQFF
TRBV7-8	16	CASSPRGGVSYNEQFF
TRBV30	14	CAWRPRKGTDTQYF
TRBV7-9	14	CASSSGVSGSPLHF
TRBV6-6	16	CASSYDGTGVNYGYTF
TRBV11-2	14	CASSFRDRFYEQYF
TRBV5-4	13	CASRSGTRDEQYF
TRBV20-1	11	CSVQGGILQYF
TRBV5-1	14	CASSLEVRGRGYTF
TRBV5-8	15	CASSSGTGGTDTQYF
TRBV9	16	CASSVAEAVSSYEQYF
TRBV10-3	14	CAISESGGNQPQHF
TRBV6-1	16	CASSEDTKTLPQPQHF
TRBV6-6	15	CASSRGRPHFYEQYF
TRBV7-2	16	CASRGRTGRSNEKLFF
TRBV7-9	14	CASSLDGGRDTQYF
TRBV5-1	13	CASSPGQGMEQYF
TRBV9	19	CASSVGTSGTSMSTDTQYF
TRBV7-3	14	CASSPDTEIYGYTF
TRBV11-2	15	CASSEFNRGTDTQYF
TRBV4-2	16	CASSQGRTGSNSPLHF
TRBV7-2	18	CASSLPPTARGVSSPLHF
TRBV7-2	15	CASSLGGSETYEQYF
TRBV9	13	CASSDGVNSPLHF
TRBV6-5	14	CASRATGAEGGYTF
TRBV6-1	15	CASSAMGPQSGGYTF
TRBV9	15	CASSVAPSLGDEQFF
TRBV11-2	14	CASSLVSRNYGYTF
TRBV6-5	15	CASSYSGQPNQPQHF
TRBV14	15	CASSQPGTGSVEQYF
TRBV7-9	14	CASSPDRGSNEQYF
TRBV2	13	CASSVTTNTEAFF
TRBV29-1	14	CSVSGVASGNTIYF
TRBV5-4	12	CASSQSGTEAFF
TRBV14	18	CASSQEYPWEGSYNEQFF
TRBV29-1	13	CSALQGPQETQYF
TRBV19	15	CASSFGQGLSTEAFF
TRBV19	15	CASTANSGTTGELFF
TRBV11-1	13	CASSLEAVNEQFF
TRBV9	14	CASSVGGSQETQYF
TRBV19	16	CASNGIGTSSYNEQFF
TRBV7-9	14	CASSKDGVNTEAFF
TRBV7-2	15	CASSLLGPSSYEQYF
TRBV30	15	CAWTTRGQVNSPLHF